This T cell receptor beta chain emerged from a study of graft-versus-host responses after intestinal transplantation. The wider study: Recipients underwent multivisceral, liver-intestinal, or isolated intestinal transplants. Every one of the recipients received anti-thymocyte globulin induction and afterwards took tacrolimus and steroids for about 3 years.

Germline CDR1 SGHKS, CDR2 YYEKEE (reference sequence). V was pared by 0 bases and J by 8 bases, with 9 bases between. This CDR3 spans 13 amino acids. For this clone: Its antigen is undetermined.

The assay was immunoSEQ multiplex PCR, and TCRdb's table has in-frame clones only and misses some. In the table there are about 99,000 clones, over 75% of which are singletons. Findings of the study overall: High graft-versus-host to host-versus-graft T cell clonal ratios marked allografts of patients with graft-donor macrochimerism.

The sequencing used unstimulated CD4+ T cells sorted from spleen or lymph node cells, collected before intestinal transplant. The V and J genes are TRBV5-5 and TRBJ2-1; a weak D match, TRBD1 (6 bases). This receptor was taken from a human donor who received an intestinal transplant. Here the CDR3 reads CASSLAGAHEQFF. The CDR3 region has the DNA TGTGCCAGCAGCTTGGCAGGGGCTCATGAGCAGTTCTTC.